The 20 T cell receptor beta chains listed next were all sequenced from one sample in a study of blood T cell repertoires in COVID-19. The assay was immunoSEQ multiplex PCR, and TCRdb's table has in-frame clones only and misses some. Among around 86,000 clones, about 90% were seen once, and the ten largest hold roughly 7.1%. The source material was peripheral blood. The source of these receptors is a human donor with acute or convalescent COVID-19. The donor label of this sample is uncertain.

The V gene is TRBV5-1, the J gene TRBJ1-2; the D is unclear. Trimming cost V 5 bases and J 4 bases, with 9 bases left between them. Germline CDR1 SGHRS, CDR2 YFSETQ. This CDR3 is 12 amino acids long. CDR3 sequence (DNA): TGCGCCAGCAGACCTAACAGCTATGGCTACACCTTC. Its protein is CASRPNSYGYTF.

The J gene is TRBJ1-4, the V gene TRBV28, with D perhaps matching TRBD1 (6 bases). The CDR3 contains 17 residues. Germline CDR1 is MDHEN and CDR2 is SYDVKM. Trimming took 5 bases from V and 0 from J, leaving 16 bases between them. The CDR3 protein is CASSRLQGRATNEKLFF. The CDR3 DNA reads as TGTGCCAGCAGTCGCCTACAGGGTAGGGCAACTAATGAAAAACTGTTTTTT.

The rearrangement links TRBV5-1 to TRBJ1-2; 7 bases line up with TRBD1. CDR1 is SGHRS and CDR2 is YFSETQ in the germline V gene. This CDR3 has 12 residues. Trimming at V came to 4 bases and at J to 8 bases, leaving 5 bases not matched to a gene. In nucleotides, the CDR3 is TGCGCCAGCAGCATTGACAGGGCCGGCTACACCTTC. It yields the protein CASSIDRAGYTF.

The chain couples TRBV7-8 to TRBJ1-5, with a tentative D call TRBD1 (6 bases). Deletions cut 0 bases from V and 3 bases from J, with 15 bases between. This CDR3 comprises 17 residues. Per the germline V gene, CDR1 is SGHVS and CDR2 is FQNEAQ. The CDR3 region is CASSLAPDSRDNQPQHF. The CDR3 DNA follows: TGTGCCAGCAGCTTAGCGCCGGACAGTCGGGACAATCAGCCCCAGCATTTT.

V usage is TRBV5-1 and J usage is TRBJ2-5, with D possibly matching TRBD2 (5 bases). Between the trimmed V and J ends, which lost 4 bases and 4 bases, there was a span of 17 bases. The germline CDR1 and CDR2 sequences are SGHRS and YFSETQ. The CDR3 is 15 amino acids. The CDR3 loop reads CASSLLSGNGETQYF. The CDR3 DNA sequence: TGCGCCAGCAGCCTCCTCTCGGGGAACGGAGAGACCCAGTACTTC.

V usage is TRBV11-2 and J usage is TRBJ1-4; TRBD1 matches at 7 bases. J lost 8 bases, V lost 1 base, and 4 bases had no gene match. CDR1 and CDR2 from the germline V gene are SGHAT and FQNNGV. This CDR3 spans 14 amino acids. CDR3 in amino acids: CASSLGQGWEKLFF. The CDR3, as DNA: TGTGCCAGCAGCTTAGGACAGGGTTGGGAAAAACTGTTTTTT.

CDR3 bases: TGTGCTAGTTCGCTTGAGGGAGATACGCAGTATTTT. Amino acid sequence: CASSLEGDTQYF. The chain joins TRBV12-5 to TRBJ2-3; weak D call: TRBD2 (5 bases). Germline CDR1 and CDR2: LGHNT and FRNRAP. The V end was cut by 8 bases, the J end by 5 bases, with 11 bases between. This CDR3 is 12 amino acids long.

V is TRBV28 and J is TRBJ2-2; TRBD2 is a possible D gene (5 bases). The V gene lost 6 bases and the J gene lost 2 bases, with 16 bases spanning the gap. The CDR3 sequence is 16 residues long. The germline gives CDR1 MDHEN, CDR2 SYDVKM. The CDR3 coding sequence is TGTGCCAGCAGCTCTCCGGGATCGTTCAACACCGGGGAGCTGTTTTTT. Its protein is CASSSPGSFNTGELFF.

The chain recombines TRBV28 with TRBJ2-7; maybe TRBD1 (6 bases). Germline CDR1 and CDR2: MDHEN and SYDVKM. This CDR3 region has 14 residues. The V end was cut by 2 bases, the J end by 2 bases, with 10 bases between. The CDR3 sequence: CASSLRGQPYEQYF. The DNA of the CDR3 is TGTGCCAGCAGTTTACGAGGACAGCCCTACGAGCAGTACTTC.

This clone showed up just a few times. The chain uses TRBV18 and TRBJ2-7; D uncertain. This CDR3 is built from 12 residues. Germline lookup yields CDR1 KGHSH and CDR2 LQKENI. V was cut by 3 bases and J by 2 bases, with 5 bases left in between. DNA for the CDR3: TGTGCCAGCTCACCCCTTACCTACGAGCAGTACTTC. It yields the protein CASSPLTYEQYF.

The chain has TRBV30 and TRBJ2-2; possibly TRBD2 for D (5 bases). Germline CDR1 is GTSNPN and CDR2 is SVGIG (reference sequence). The CDR3 consists of 16 residues. The V end lost 5 bases, the J end lost 1 base, and 17 bases lay between the germline ends. The chain's CDR3 is CAWDLGGLLNTGELFF. The CDR3, as DNA: TGTGCCTGGGACTTAGGCGGACTTTTGAACACCGGGGAGCTGTTTTTT.

The genes are TRBV6-4 and TRBJ2-3; TRBD2 matches at 7 bases. V shed 6 bases, J shed 3 bases, and the junction held 6 bases outside the gene matches. Germline values: CDR1 MRHNA, CDR2 SNTAGT. This CDR3 has 14 residues. The CDR3 DNA reads TGTGCCAGCAGCCAAGACGGGGGGACAGATACGCAGTATTTT. Translated: CASSQDGGTDTQYF.

This chain links TRBV5-1 with TRBJ2-5; D not certain. The V end was cut by 0 bases, the J end by 7 bases, with 13 bases between. This CDR3 comprises 14 residues. CDR1 is SGHRS and CDR2 is YFSETQ in the germline V gene. The CDR3 is CASSLATDLRTQYF. The CDR3 bases are TGCGCCAGCAGCTTGGCCACTGATCTGAGGACCCAGTACTTC. Supplemented by reference TRBV5-1 and TRBJ2-5, the full variable domain reads KAGVTQTPRYLIKTRGQQVTLSCSPISGHRSVSWYQQTPGQGLQFLFEYFSETQRNKGNFPGRFSGRQFSNSRSEMNVSTLELGDSALYLCASSLATDLRTQYFGPGTRLLVL.

In its sample, this clone was seen a few times. The chain employs TRBV27 and TRBJ1-1; D is unclear. This CDR3 spans 13 amino acids. V gave up 5 bases and J gave up 0 bases, with 7 bases separating them. Germline V gene lookup returns CDR1 MNHEY and CDR2 SMNVEV (reference sequence). The CDR3 region has the DNA TGTGCCAGCAGTCGTAGAATGAACACTGAAGCTTTCTTT. Translation gives CASSRRMNTEAFF.

As regards this clone: This sample includes further DNA sequences coding for the same CDR3. The J gene is TRBJ2-7, the V gene TRBV5-1; 8 bases line up with TRBD1. Germline V gene lookup returns CDR1 SGHRS and CDR2 YFSETQ. The CDR3 spans 14 residues. Trimming removed 2 bases from V and 2 bases from J; junction bases left unmatched: 3. The CDR3 reads CASSLGQGPYEQYF. CDR3 coding DNA: TGCGCCAGCAGCTTAGGACAGGGCCCCTACGAGCAGTACTTC.

The rearrangement uses TRBV7-3 and TRBJ1-1, with TRBD1 matching over 8 bases. The CDR3 covers 14 residues. Germline V gene lookup returns CDR1 SGHTA and CDR2 FQGTGA. Trimming cost V 2 bases and J 4 bases; bases outside gene matches: 3. The DNA for the CDR3 is TGTGCCAGCAGCTTAGGACAGGGCCCCACTGAAGCTTTCTTT. It specifies CASSLGQGPTEAFF.

The chain is built from TRBV19 and TRBJ2-5; 7 nucleotides agree with TRBD1. Germline lookup yields CDR1 LNHDA and CDR2 SQIVND (reference sequence). This CDR3 is built from 13 residues. Trimming took 5 bases from V and 3 from J; bases not matched to a gene: 3. The CDR3 nucleotides are TGTGCCAGTAGTGTTGACAGGGAAGAGACCCAGTACTTC. This codes for CASSVDREETQYF. Complete variable domain (other parts from reference TRBV19 and TRBJ2-5): DGGITQSPKYLFRKEGQNVTLSCEQNLNHDAMYWYRQDPGQGLRLIYYSQIVNDFQKGDIAEGYSVSREKKESFPLTVTSAQKNPTAFYLCASSVDREETQYFGPGTRLLVL.

This clone was counted a single time. This chain joins TRBV12-3 or TRBV12-4 and TRBJ2-5, with D hard to call. This CDR3 has 13 residues. V lost 5 bases and J 1 base, leaving 8 bases between the germline ends. The CDR3 DNA is TGTGCCAGCAGTGGCACAGTCCAAGAGACCCAGTACTTC. As protein: CASSGTVQETQYF.

The CDR3 coding sequence is TGTGCCAGCTCACGACAAAACAGGGGTGGCACAGATACGCAGTATTTT. The encoded protein is CASSRQNRGGTDTQYF. This chain joins TRBV18 and TRBJ2-3; 7 bases fit TRBD1. The CDR3 has 16 residues. V trimming: 4 bases; J trimming: 1 base; junction bases outside the gene matches: 8. Germline CDR1 and CDR2: KGHSH and LQKENI.

This clone was found a few times. The rearrangement uses TRBV11-2 and TRBJ1-6, with 9 positions matching TRBD1. The CDR3 totals 13 residues. Germline-derived CDR1 and CDR2 are SGHAT and FQNNGV. J was trimmed by 8 bases and V by 6 bases; bases with no gene match: 2. The CDR3 nucleotides are TGTGCCAGCAGGGGACAGGGAGATTCACCCCTCCACTTT. It specifies CASRGQGDSPLHF.